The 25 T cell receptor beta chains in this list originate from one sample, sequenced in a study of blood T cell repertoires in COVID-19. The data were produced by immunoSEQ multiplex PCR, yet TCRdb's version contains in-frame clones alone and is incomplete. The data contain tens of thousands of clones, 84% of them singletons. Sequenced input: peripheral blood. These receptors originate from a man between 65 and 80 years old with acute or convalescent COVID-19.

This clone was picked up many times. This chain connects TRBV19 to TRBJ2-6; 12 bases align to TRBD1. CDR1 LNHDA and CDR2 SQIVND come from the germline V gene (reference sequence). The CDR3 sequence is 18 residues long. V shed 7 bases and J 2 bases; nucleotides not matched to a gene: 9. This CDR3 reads CASNDPGQGAAGANVLTF. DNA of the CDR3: TGTGCCAGTAATGATCCGGGACAGGGGGCCGCTGGGGCCAACGTCCTGACTTTC. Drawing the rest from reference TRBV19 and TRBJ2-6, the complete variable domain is DGGITQSPKYLFRKEGQNVTLSCEQNLNHDAMYWYRQDPGQGLRLIYYSQIVNDFQKGDIAEGYSVSREKKESFPLTVTSAQKNPTAFYLCASNDPGQGAAGANVLTFGAGSRLTVL.

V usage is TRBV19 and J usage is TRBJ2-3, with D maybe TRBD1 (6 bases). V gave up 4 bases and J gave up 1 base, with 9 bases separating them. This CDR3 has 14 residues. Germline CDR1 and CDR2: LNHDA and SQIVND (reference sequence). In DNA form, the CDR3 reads TGTGCCAGTAGTAGCAGGGGAGGCACAGATACGCAGTATTTT. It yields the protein CASSSRGGTDTQYF.

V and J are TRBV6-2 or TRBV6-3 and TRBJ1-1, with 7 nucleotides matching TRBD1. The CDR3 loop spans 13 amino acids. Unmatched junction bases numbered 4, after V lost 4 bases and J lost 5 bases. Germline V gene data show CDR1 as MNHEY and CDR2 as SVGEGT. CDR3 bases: TGTGCCAGCAGTTTTAACAGGGGTACTGAAGCTTTCTTT. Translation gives CASSFNRGTEAFF.

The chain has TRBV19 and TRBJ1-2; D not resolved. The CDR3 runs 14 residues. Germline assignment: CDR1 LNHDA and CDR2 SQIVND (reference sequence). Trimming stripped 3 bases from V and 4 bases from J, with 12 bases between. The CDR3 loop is CASSISDLAYGYTF. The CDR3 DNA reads TGTGCCAGTAGTATCTCCGACCTAGCCTATGGCTACACCTTC.

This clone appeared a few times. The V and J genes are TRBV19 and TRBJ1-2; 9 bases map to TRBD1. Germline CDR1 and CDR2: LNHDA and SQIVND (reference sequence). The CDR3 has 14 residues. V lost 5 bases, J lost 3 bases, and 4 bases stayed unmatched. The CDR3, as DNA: TGTGCCAGTAGTCCGACAGGGGGGGACTATGGCTACACCTTC. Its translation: CASSPTGGDYGYTF.

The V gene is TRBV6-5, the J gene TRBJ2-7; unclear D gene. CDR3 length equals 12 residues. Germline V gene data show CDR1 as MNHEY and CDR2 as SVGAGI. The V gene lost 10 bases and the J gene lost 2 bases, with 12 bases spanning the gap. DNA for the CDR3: TGTGCCACCCAAAGCGTAGCCTACGAGCAGTACTTC. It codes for CATQSVAYEQYF.

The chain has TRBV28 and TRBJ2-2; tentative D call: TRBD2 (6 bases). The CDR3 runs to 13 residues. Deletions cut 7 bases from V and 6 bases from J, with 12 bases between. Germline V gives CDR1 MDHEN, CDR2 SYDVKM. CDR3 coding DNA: TGTGCCAGCACCAACGAGCGGGCCGGGGAGCTGTTTTTT. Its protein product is CASTNERAGELFF.

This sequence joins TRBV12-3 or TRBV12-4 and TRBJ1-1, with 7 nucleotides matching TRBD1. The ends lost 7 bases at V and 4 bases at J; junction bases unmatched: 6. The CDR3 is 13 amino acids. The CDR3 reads CASKQGQPTEAFF. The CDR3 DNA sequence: TGTGCCAGCAAACAGGGACAGCCCACTGAAGCTTTCTTT.

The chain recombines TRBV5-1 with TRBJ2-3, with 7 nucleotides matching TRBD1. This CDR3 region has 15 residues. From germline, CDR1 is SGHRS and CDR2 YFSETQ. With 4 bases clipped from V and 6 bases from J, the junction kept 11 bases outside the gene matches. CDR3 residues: CASSVGTRGRDTQYF. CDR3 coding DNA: TGCGCCAGCAGCGTCGGGACGAGGGGGCGGGATACGCAGTATTTT.

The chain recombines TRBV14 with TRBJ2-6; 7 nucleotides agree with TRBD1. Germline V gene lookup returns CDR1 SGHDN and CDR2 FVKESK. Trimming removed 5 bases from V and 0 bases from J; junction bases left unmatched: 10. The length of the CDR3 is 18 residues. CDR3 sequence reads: CASSKRTGQSSGANVLTF. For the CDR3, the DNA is TGTGCCAGCAGCAAACGGACAGGACAGAGCTCTGGGGCCAACGTCCTGACTTTC. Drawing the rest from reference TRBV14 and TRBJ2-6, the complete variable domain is EAGVTQFPSHSVIEKGQTVTLRCDPISGHDNLYWYRRVMGKEIKFLLHFVKESKQDESGMPNNRFLAERTGGTYSTLKVQPAELEDSGVYFCASSKRTGQSSGANVLTFGAGSRLTVL.

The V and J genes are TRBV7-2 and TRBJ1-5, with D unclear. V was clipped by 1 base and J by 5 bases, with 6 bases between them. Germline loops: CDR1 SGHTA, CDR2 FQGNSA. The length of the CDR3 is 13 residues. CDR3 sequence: CASSLGSDQPQHF. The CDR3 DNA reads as TGTGCCAGCAGCTTAGGGTCAGATCAGCCCCAGCATTTT.

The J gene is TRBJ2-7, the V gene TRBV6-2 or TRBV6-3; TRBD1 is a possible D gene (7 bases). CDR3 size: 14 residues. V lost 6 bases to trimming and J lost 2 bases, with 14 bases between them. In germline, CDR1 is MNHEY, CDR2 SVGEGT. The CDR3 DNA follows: TGTGCCAGCAGCATGACAGGGAGGACCTACGAGCAGTACTTC. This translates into CASSMTGRTYEQYF.

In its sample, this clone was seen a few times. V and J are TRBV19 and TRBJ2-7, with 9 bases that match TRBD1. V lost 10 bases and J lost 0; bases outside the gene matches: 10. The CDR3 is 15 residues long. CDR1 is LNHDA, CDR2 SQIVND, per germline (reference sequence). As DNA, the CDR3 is TGTGCCACCGCACCCGGGACAGGGCCCTCCTACGAGCAGTACTTC. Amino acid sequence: CATAPGTGPSYEQYF.

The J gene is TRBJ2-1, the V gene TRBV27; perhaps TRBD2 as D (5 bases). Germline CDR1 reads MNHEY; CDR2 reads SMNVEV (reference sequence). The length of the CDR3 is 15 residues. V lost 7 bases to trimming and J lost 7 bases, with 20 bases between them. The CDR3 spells CASTSLREHGNEQFF. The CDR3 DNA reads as TGTGCCAGCACCTCCCTCCGGGAACATGGTAATGAGCAGTTCTTC.

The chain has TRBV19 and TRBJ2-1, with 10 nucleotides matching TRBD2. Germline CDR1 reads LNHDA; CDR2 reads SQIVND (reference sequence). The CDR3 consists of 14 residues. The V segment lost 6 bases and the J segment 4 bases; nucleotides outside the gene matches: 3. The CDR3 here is CASRPSGSYNEQFF. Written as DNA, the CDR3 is TGTGCCAGTAGACCTAGCGGGAGTTACAATGAGCAGTTCTTC.

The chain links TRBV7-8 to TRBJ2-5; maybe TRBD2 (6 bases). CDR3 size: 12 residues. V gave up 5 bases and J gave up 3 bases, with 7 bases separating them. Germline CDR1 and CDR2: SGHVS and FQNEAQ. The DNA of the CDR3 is TGTGCCAGCAGCCGCGGGGAAGAGACCCAGTACTTC. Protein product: CASSRGEETQYF.

The CDR3 nucleotides are TGTGCCAGCTCACCGCAGTCTAACTATGGCTACACCTTC. Translation gives CASSPQSNYGYTF. This chain uses TRBV18 with TRBJ1-2; no clear D. V lost 3 bases and J 0 bases, leaving 5 bases between the germline ends. The CDR3 spans 13 residues. Looked up from germline, CDR1 is KGHSH and CDR2 is LQKENI.

This CDR3 reads CASSRPGTVQETQYF. The CDR3 DNA reads TGTGCCAGCAGCCGTCCCGGGACAGTCCAAGAGACCCAGTACTTC. The chain recombines TRBV7-9 with TRBJ2-5, with TRBD1 matching over 7 bases. This CDR3 has 15 residues. Trimming at V came to 5 bases and at J to 1 base, leaving 7 bases not matched to a gene. Germline V gives CDR1 SEHNR, CDR2 FQNEAQ (reference sequence).

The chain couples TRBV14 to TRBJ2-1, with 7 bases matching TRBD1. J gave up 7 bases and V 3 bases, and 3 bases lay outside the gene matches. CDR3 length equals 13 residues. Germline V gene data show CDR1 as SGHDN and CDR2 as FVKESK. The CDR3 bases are TGTGCCAGCAGCCAGAGGGGGCGAAATGAGCAGTTCTTC. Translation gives CASSQRGRNEQFF.

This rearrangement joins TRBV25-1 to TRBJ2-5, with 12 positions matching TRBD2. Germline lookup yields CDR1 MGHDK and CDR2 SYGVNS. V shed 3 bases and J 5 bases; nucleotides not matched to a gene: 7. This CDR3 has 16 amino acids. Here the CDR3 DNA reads TGTGCCAGCAGTGAGGCTCTAGCGGGGGGGCGCGAGACCCAGTACTTC. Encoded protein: CASSEALAGGRETQYF.

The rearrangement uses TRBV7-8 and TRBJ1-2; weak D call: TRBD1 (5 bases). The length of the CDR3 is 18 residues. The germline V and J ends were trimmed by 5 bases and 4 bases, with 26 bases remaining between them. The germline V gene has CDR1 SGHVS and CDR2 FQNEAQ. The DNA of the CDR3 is TGTGCCAGCAGCCCCTCCCGGGACTTCTGGAAAGATGGCTATGGCTACACCTTC. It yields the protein CASSPSRDFWKDGYGYTF. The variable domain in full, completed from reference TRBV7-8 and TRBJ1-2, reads GAGVSQSPRYKVAKRGQDVALRCDPISGHVSLFWYQQALGQGPEFLTYFQNEAQLDKSGLPSDRFFAERPEGSVSTLKIQRTQQEDSAVYLCASSPSRDFWKDGYGYTFGSGTRLTVV.

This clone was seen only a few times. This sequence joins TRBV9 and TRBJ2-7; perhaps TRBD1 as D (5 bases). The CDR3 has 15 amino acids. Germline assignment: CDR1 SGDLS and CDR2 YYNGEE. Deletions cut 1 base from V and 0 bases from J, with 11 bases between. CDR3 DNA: TGTGCCAGCAGCGTAACAGGTACAACCTCCTACGAGCAGTACTTC. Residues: CASSVTGTTSYEQYF.

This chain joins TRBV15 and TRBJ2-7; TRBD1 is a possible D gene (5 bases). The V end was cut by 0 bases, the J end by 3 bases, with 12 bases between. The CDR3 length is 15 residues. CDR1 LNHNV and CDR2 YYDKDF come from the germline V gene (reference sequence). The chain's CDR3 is CATSRDPGIIYEQYF. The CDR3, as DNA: TGTGCCACCAGCAGAGATCCAGGGATCATCTACGAGCAGTACTTC.

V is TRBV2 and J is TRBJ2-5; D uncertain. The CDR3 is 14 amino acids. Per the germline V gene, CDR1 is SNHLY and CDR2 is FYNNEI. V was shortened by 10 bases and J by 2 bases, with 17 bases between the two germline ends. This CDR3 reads CATSTSHQQETQYF. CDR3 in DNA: TGTGCCACCTCCACGTCACACCAACAAGAGACCCAGTACTTC.

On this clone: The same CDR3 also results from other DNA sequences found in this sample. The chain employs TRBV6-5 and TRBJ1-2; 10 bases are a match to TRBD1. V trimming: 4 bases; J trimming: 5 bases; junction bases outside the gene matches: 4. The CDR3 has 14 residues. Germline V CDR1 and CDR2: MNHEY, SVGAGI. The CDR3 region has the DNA TGTGCCAGCAGTTCACGGGACAGGGGATATGGCTACACCTTC. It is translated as CASSSRDRGYGYTF.